This T cell receptor beta chain comes out of a study of T cell responses to AZD1222 COVID-19 vaccine. Study-level points and caveats: It should be noted that donors were predominantly white British and more often female, and clonal diversity was possibly underestimated. CD4 TCRs associated with vaccination spanned spike, dominating at 160-218 and 743-854. Only a handful of AZD1222 recipients, more than five in all, had baseline seropositivity.

Measured with immunoSEQ multiplex PCR; TCRdb has only the in-frame clones, and not every one. The sample consists of roughly 140,000 clones, approximately 87% of them appearing once. Concerning this clone itself: Its target is unknown.

This CDR3 is 18 amino acids long. The germline CDR1 and CDR2 sequences are SEHNR and FQNEAQ (reference sequence). Trimming pared 10 bases from V and 7 bases from J, leaving 31 bases between. The material was peripheral blood, obtained 28 days after the second AZD1222 dose. The gene calls are TRBV7-9 and TRBJ2-2; TRBD2 might be the D (5 bases). The TCR comes from an adult who received the AZD1222 COVID-19 vaccine. The CDR3 is CATYSRVPGRLSDGELFF. The CDR3 DNA sequence: TGTGCCACCTACTCCCGCGTCCCGGGAAGACTTTCTGACGGGGAGCTGTTTTTT. The entire variable domain, with the rest obtained from reference TRBV7-9 and TRBJ2-2, is as follows: DTGVSQNPRHKITKRGQNVTFRCDPISEHNRLYWYRQTLGQGPEFLTYFQNEAQLEKSRLLSDRFSAERPKGSFSTLEIQRTEQGDSAMYLCATYSRVPGRLSDGELFFGEGSRLTVL.